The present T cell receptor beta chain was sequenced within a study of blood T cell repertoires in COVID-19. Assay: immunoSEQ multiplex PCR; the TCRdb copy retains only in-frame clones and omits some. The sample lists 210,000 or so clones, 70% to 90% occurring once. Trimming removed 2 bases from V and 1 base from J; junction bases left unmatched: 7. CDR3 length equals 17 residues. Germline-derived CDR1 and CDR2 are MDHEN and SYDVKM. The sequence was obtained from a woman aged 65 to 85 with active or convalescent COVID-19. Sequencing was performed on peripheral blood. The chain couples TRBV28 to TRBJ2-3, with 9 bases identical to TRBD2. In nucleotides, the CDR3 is TGTGCCAGCAGTTTAGGTAGCGGGAGTTTCGGCACAGATACGCAGTATTTT. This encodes CASSLGSGSFGTDTQYF. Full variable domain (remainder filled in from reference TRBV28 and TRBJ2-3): DVKVTQSSRYLVKRTGEKVFLECVQDMDHENMFWYRQDPGLGLRLIYFSYDVKMKEKGDIPEGYSVSREKKERFSLILESASTNQTSMYLCASSLGSGSFGTDTQYFGPGTRLTVL.